This TCR beta chain came from a study of T cells in Graves' hyperthyroidism and ophthalmopathy. TCR beta CDR3 sequences were amplified from RNA transcripts. With the HTBI primer set, the TCR CDR3 went through a first round of RT-PCR. TCRdb itself ran the multiplex PCR reads through MiXCR, one entry per CDR3 protein. The repertoire holds hundreds of thousands of distinct CDR3 sequences, with around 16% as singletons. Trimming took 5 bases from V and 0 from J, leaving 12 bases between them. This CDR3 comprises 14 residues. Germline CDR1 SQVTM, CDR2 ANQGSEA. Material for sequencing was blood. The sequence was collected from a woman in her 30s with Graves' hyperthyroidism. The V call is TRBV29-1, the J call TRBJ2-3; TRBD2 might be the D (6 bases). CDR3 in DNA: TGCAGCGTTCAATCCGGGACTAGCACAGATACGCAGTATTTT. Translating it yields CSVQSGTSTDTQYF.